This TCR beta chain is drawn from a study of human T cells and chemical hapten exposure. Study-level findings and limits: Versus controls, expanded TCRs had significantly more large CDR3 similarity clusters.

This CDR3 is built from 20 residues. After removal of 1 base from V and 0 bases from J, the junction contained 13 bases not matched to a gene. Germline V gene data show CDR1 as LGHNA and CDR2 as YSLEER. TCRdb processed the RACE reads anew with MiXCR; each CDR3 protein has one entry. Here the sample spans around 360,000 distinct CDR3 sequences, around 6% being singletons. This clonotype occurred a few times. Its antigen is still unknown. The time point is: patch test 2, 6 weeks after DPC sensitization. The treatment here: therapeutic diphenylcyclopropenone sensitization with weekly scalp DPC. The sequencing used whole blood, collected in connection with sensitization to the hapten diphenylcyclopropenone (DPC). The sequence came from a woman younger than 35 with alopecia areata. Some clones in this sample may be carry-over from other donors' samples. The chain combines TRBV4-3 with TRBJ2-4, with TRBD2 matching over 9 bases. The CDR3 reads CASSQGFGLAGKLAKNIQYF. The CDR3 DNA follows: TGCGCCAGCAGCCAAGGATTTGGGCTAGCGGGGAAACTAGCCAAAAACATTCAGTACTTC.